Following are 20 T cell receptor beta chains from one sample sequenced in a study of technical replicates of blood from a few donors. Sequenced by immunoSEQ multiplex PCR; TCRdb stores in-frame clones only, minus some. The table lists tens of thousands of clones, nearly 96% of them singletons. Input material: T cells isolated from PBMCs. The receptors were gathered from a human donor in good health.

The chain couples TRBV6-1 to TRBJ2-2; 7 nucleotides line up with TRBD1. The V and J ends lost 6 bases and 3 bases, in that order; junction bases with no gene match: 7. The germline gives CDR1 MNHNS, CDR2 SASEGT. This CDR3 comprises 15 residues. CDR3 amino acids: CASRPGTVDTGELFF. The CDR3 nucleotides are TGTGCCAGCAGACCCGGGACAGTGGACACCGGGGAGCTGTTTTTT.

This chain joins TRBV4-1 and TRBJ1-1; weak D call: TRBD1 (6 bases). The CDR3 covers 14 residues. V lost 1 base, J lost 8 bases, and 14 bases lay in between. Germline V CDR1 and CDR2: MGHRA, YSYEKL. The DNA for the CDR3 is TGCGCCAGCAGCCAAGGGTCAGGGGTATCCGAAGCTTTCTTT. The encoded protein is CASSQGSGVSEAFF.

The chain has TRBV7-2 and TRBJ1-5; D remains unclear. V lost 1 base, J lost 7 bases, and 14 bases lay in between. This CDR3 has 15 residues. Germline V gene data show CDR1 as SGHTA and CDR2 as FQGNSA. CDR3 DNA: TGTGCCAGCAGCTTAGGTACCACAAACGTCCAGCCCCAGCATTTT. Its translation is CASSLGTTNVQPQHF.

This sequence joins TRBV5-6 and TRBJ2-1; 10 bases align to TRBD1. Germline V CDR1 and CDR2: SGHDT, YYEEEE. V shed 5 bases and J 6 bases; nucleotides not matched to a gene: 8. The CDR3 runs to 15 residues. This CDR3 is CASSRGQGIFNEQFF. The CDR3, as DNA: TGTGCCAGCAGTCGGGGACAGGGGATATTCAATGAGCAGTTCTTC. Variable domain in full (rest from reference TRBV5-6 and TRBJ2-1): DAGVTQSPTHLIKTRGQQVTLRCSPKSGHDTVSWYQQALGQGPQFIFQYYEEEERQRGNFPDRFSGHQFPNYSSELNVNALLLGDSALYLCASSRGQGIFNEQFFGPGTRLTVL.

The gene calls are TRBV7-2 and TRBJ2-7; D remains unclear. The germline gives CDR1 SGHTA, CDR2 FQGNSA. V dropped 5 bases and J dropped 1 base, with 12 bases sitting between them. The CDR3 has 14 residues. The CDR3 region is CASSLSSLSYEQYF. As DNA, the CDR3 is TGTGCCAGCAGCCTCTCGTCACTATCCTACGAGCAGTACTTC.

V is TRBV12-5 and J is TRBJ1-2; D may be TRBD1 (6 bases). Trimming removed 2 bases at V and 13 bases at J, with 17 bases between. The CDR3 has 13 amino acids. CDR1 and CDR2 (germline): LGHNT, FRNRAP. The chain's CDR3 is CASGLIGQPKGTF. CDR3 bases: TGTGCTAGTGGTTTGATCGGACAGCCCAAAGGCACCTTC.

J is TRBJ2-3 and V is TRBV7-3; 10 bases agree with TRBD2. CDR3 length equals 16 residues. V gave up 2 bases and J gave up 1 base; unmatched junction bases: 3. Germline CDR1 reads SGHTA; CDR2 reads FQGTGA. CDR3 nucleotide sequence: TGTGCCAGCAGCTTATCCGGGACTAGCGGCACAGATACGCAGTATTTT. It encodes CASSLSGTSGTDTQYF.

J is TRBJ1-3 and V is TRBV4-3, with 8 bases matching TRBD1. Trimming cost V 1 base and J 4 bases; bases outside gene matches: 6. The germline V gene has CDR1 LGHNA and CDR2 YSLEER. The CDR3 is 16 amino acids. The CDR3 DNA sequence: TGCGCCAGCAGCCAAGTGCAGGGGGCGGAAGGAAACACCATATATTTT. Amino acid sequence: CASSQVQGAEGNTIYF.

The chain recombines TRBV6-1 with TRBJ2-3, with D perhaps matching TRBD1 (6 bases). The V gene lost 2 bases and the J gene lost 0 bases, with 12 bases spanning the gap. Per the germline V gene, CDR1 is MNHNS and CDR2 is SASEGT. CDR3 length equals 16 residues. DNA of the CDR3: TGTGCCAGCAGTGAAATCGGACAGTCCAGCACAGATACGCAGTATTTT. Amino acids: CASSEIGQSSTDTQYF.

The chain links TRBV6-5 to TRBJ2-1; D perhaps matches TRBD1 (5 bases). The V gene lost 7 bases and the J gene lost 4 bases, with 11 bases spanning the gap. CDR1 is MNHEY, CDR2 SVGAGI, per germline. CDR3 length: 13 residues. The CDR3: CASTQTVYNEQFF. The CDR3 region has the DNA TGTGCCAGCACCCAGACAGTATACAATGAGCAGTTCTTC.

The V gene is TRBV5-1, the J gene TRBJ2-1; 7 nucleotides agree with TRBD1. V lost 5 bases to trimming and J lost 4 bases; unmatched junction nucleotides: 9. The germline gives CDR1 SGHRS, CDR2 YFSETQ. This CDR3 comprises 15 residues. CDR3 loop: CASRPGTDKYNEQFF. The CDR3 nucleotides are TGCGCCAGCAGGCCCGGGACAGACAAGTACAATGAGCAGTTCTTC.

The chain joins TRBV20-1 to TRBJ2-5, with 7 bases matching TRBD2. CDR1 and CDR2 from the germline V gene are DFQATT and SNEGSKA (reference sequence). V lost 7 bases, J lost 5 bases, and 4 bases stayed unmatched. The CDR3 consists of 11 residues. The DNA for the CDR3 is TGCAGTGTCGGGAGGATCGAGACCCAGTACTTC. Residues: CSVGRIETQYF.

This sequence joins TRBV6-5 and TRBJ2-7, with 7 bases fitting TRBD1. The germline V gene has CDR1 MNHEY and CDR2 SVGAGI. V gave up 0 bases and J gave up 3 bases; unmatched junction bases: 2. The CDR3 loop spans 14 amino acids. The CDR3 loop reads CASSYSRDSYEQYF. CDR3 DNA sequence: TGTGCCAGCAGTTACTCTAGGGACAGCTACGAGCAGTACTTC.

The gene calls are TRBV7-6 and TRBJ2-2; possible D gene TRBD1, 7 bases. Trimming cost V 4 bases and J 5 bases, with 20 bases left between them. CDR1 is SGHVS, CDR2 FNYEAQ, per germline. The CDR3 is 17 amino acids. CDR3 region: CASSWLKTGAGTGELFF. CDR3 nucleotides: TGTGCCAGCAGCTGGCTCAAAACAGGGGCGGGAACCGGGGAGCTGTTTTTT.

The chain is built from TRBV14 and TRBJ2-1, with 11 bases lining up with TRBD2. This CDR3 is 17 amino acids long. CDR1 SGHDN and CDR2 FVKESK come from the germline V gene. J gave up 3 bases and V 1 base, and 5 bases lay outside the gene matches. This CDR3 reads CASSQATSGRNYNEQFF. The CDR3 DNA reads TGTGCCAGCAGCCAAGCCACTAGCGGGAGAAACTACAATGAGCAGTTCTTC.

As concerns this clone: This same CDR3 is encoded by further DNA sequences in the sample. The rearrangement links TRBV5-4 to TRBJ2-7; 7 bases are shared with TRBD1. CDR1 SGHNT and CDR2 YYREEE come from the germline V gene (reference sequence). J was trimmed by 2 bases and V by 0 bases; bases with no gene match: 2. This CDR3 region has 14 residues. The CDR3 here is CASSLGQGAYEQYF. CDR3 DNA sequence: TGTGCCAGCAGCTTGGGGCAGGGGGCCTACGAGCAGTACTTC. The entire variable domain, with the rest obtained from reference TRBV5-4 and TRBJ2-7, is as follows: ETGVTQSPTHLIKTRGQQVTLRCSSQSGHNTVSWYQQALGQGPQFIFQYYREEENGRGNFPPRFSGLQFPNYSSELNVNALELDDSALYLCASSLGQGAYEQYFGPGTRLTVT.

The chain employs TRBV27 and TRBJ1-1; 7 nucleotides match TRBD1. Trimming cost V 10 bases and J 3 bases; bases outside gene matches: 8. The CDR3 totals 13 residues. Germline V gives CDR1 MNHEY, CDR2 SMNVEV (reference sequence). This CDR3 is CATGFGQDTEAFF. The CDR3 region has the DNA TGTGCCACGGGCTTTGGACAGGACACTGAAGCTTTCTTT.

V is TRBV5-1 and J is TRBJ2-1; the match to TRBD2 covers 13 bases. Germline CDR1 SGHRS, CDR2 YFSETQ. This CDR3 contains 16 residues. V lost 4 bases, J lost 2 bases, and 3 bases stayed unmatched. CDR3 sequence reads: CASSAGLAGAYNEQFF. The CDR3 nucleotides read TGCGCCAGCAGCGCTGGACTAGCGGGAGCCTACAATGAGCAGTTCTTC.

The V gene is TRBV7-9, the J gene TRBJ2-2; 12 bases map to TRBD1. Trimming at V came to 6 bases and at J to 6 bases, leaving 5 bases not matched to a gene. There are 15 residues in the CDR3. Germline V gene sequence: CDR1 SEHNR, CDR2 FQNEAQ (reference sequence). Here the CDR3 reads CASRTGTGGPGELFF. The CDR3 region has the DNA TGTGCCAGCAGGACCGGGACAGGGGGCCCCGGGGAGCTGTTTTTT.

The chain is built from TRBV5-4 and TRBJ1-5; D may be TRBD1 (5 bases). The V and J ends lost 2 bases and 7 bases respectively, with 16 bases between them. Germline lookup yields CDR1 SGHNT and CDR2 YYREEE (reference sequence). This CDR3 has 15 amino acids. The CDR3 region has the DNA TGTGCCAGCAGCTTCGGGGGAGGGGTGACCCAGCCCCAGCATTTT. It encodes CASSFGGGVTQPQHF.